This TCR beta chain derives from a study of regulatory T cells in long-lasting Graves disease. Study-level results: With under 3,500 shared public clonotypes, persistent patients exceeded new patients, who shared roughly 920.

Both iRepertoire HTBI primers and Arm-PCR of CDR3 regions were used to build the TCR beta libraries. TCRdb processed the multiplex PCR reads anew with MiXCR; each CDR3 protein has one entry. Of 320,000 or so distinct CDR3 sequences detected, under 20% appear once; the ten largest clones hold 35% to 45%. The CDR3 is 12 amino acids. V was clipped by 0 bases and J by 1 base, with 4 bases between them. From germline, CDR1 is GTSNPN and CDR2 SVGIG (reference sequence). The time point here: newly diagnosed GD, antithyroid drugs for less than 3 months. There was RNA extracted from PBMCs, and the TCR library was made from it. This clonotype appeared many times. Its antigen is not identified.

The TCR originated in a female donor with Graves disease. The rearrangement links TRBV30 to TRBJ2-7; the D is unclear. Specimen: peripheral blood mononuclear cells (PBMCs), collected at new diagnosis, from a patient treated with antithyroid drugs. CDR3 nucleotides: TGTGCCTGGAGTGTTCGGTCCTACGAGCAGTACTTC. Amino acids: CAWSVRSYEQYF.